The next 22 T cell receptor beta chains were all read from a single sample in a study of blood T cell repertoires in COVID-19. This table comes from immunoSEQ multiplex PCR, and its TCRdb copy is limited to in-frame clones, with some not included. Of roughly 250,000 clones listed, around 87% are singletons. The sequenced material came from peripheral blood. All receptors come from a man aged 55 to 69 who had recovered from COVID-19.

The gene calls are TRBV6-1 and TRBJ2-3, with 7 bases matching TRBD2. The V gene end was trimmed by 0 bases and the J gene end by 0 bases; junction bases not matched to a gene: 3. The CDR3 runs 16 residues. Germline V gives CDR1 MNHNS, CDR2 SASEGT. The CDR3 nucleotides read TGTGCCAGCAGTGAAGCGGGGGGGTTGAGCACAGATACGCAGTATTTT. Amino acid sequence: CASSEAGGLSTDTQYF.

The CDR3 DNA sequence: TGTGCCAGCAGGGGGGACAGTCCGAACACTGAAGCTTTCTTT. This encodes CASRGDSPNTEAFF. The genes are TRBV2 and TRBJ1-1; 7 bases are shared with TRBD1. J lost 1 base, V lost 6 bases, and 5 bases had no gene match. Germline lookup yields CDR1 SNHLY and CDR2 FYNNEI. This CDR3 contains 14 residues.

The chain couples TRBV5-4 to TRBJ1-2; tentative D call: TRBD1 (5 bases). The V gene lost 0 bases and the J gene lost 8 bases, with 11 bases spanning the gap. Germline V CDR1 and CDR2: SGHNT, YYREEE (reference sequence). The CDR3 totals 13 residues. The CDR3 loop is CASSLAGGTGYTF. The CDR3 DNA sequence: TGTGCCAGCAGCTTGGCGGGGGGGACCGGCTACACCTTC.

The chain carries TRBV5-1 and TRBJ1-1; 7 nucleotides line up with TRBD1. The germline V gene has CDR1 SGHRS and CDR2 YFSETQ. J was trimmed by 4 bases and V by 2 bases; bases with no gene match: 11. This CDR3 spans 16 amino acids. The DNA for the CDR3 is TGCGCCAGCAGCTTCCTAGGACAGGCCTCGAGCACTGAAGCTTTCTTT. Translated, it gives CASSFLGQASSTEAFF.

The chain recombines TRBV16 with TRBJ1-5, with D unclear. V lost 7 bases and J 7 bases, leaving 20 bases between the germline ends. Germline lookup yields CDR1 KGHSY and CDR2 FQNENV. The CDR3 runs 15 residues. CDR3 DNA: TGTGCCAGCATCCCCGGTCCCCCGGAGGGCCAGCCCCAGCATTTT. This translates into CASIPGPPEGQPQHF.

The chain carries TRBV7-9 and TRBJ1-5, with D hard to call. The germline CDR1 and CDR2 sequences are SEHNR and FQNEAQ (reference sequence). V was shortened by 2 bases and J by 8 bases, with 16 bases between the two germline ends. This CDR3 has 15 residues. For the CDR3, the DNA is TGTGCCAGCAGCTTATTCGGCGTCGCCGAGGAGCCCCAGCATTTT. Residues: CASSLFGVAEEPQHF.

This chain links TRBV2 with TRBJ2-7, with TRBD2 as a possible D gene (5 bases). The CDR3 sequence is 14 residues long. Germline V gene sequence: CDR1 SNHLY, CDR2 FYNNEI. With 7 bases removed from V and 3 bases from J, the gap between germline ends came to 16 bases. CDR3 coding DNA: TGTGCCAGCAAGGACCAGGAGGAGGACTACGAGCAGTACGTC. This codes for CASKDQEEDYEQYV.

The rearrangement links TRBV5-1 to TRBJ2-1; 10 nucleotides line up with TRBD2. The CDR3 runs 17 residues. Trimming cost V 0 bases and J 6 bases; bases outside gene matches: 9. Germline CDR1 SGHRS, CDR2 YFSETQ. The CDR3 here is CASSLGPSGGAGNEQFF. The CDR3 coding sequence is TGCGCCAGCAGCTTGGGACCCAGCGGGGGGGCAGGCAATGAGCAGTTCTTC.

The chain joins TRBV3-1 (or the pseudogene TRBV3-2) to TRBJ2-1; 9 nucleotides agree with TRBD1. Unmatched junction bases numbered 5, after V lost 4 bases and J lost 1 base. Germline V lookup: CDR1 LGHDT, CDR2 YNNKEL (reference sequence). There are 16 residues in the CDR3. As DNA, the CDR3 is TGTGCCAGCAGCCGGCCGGGACAGGGTTCCTACAATGAGCAGTTCTTC. It is translated as CASSRPGQGSYNEQFF.

This chain links TRBV19 with TRBJ1-3, with D perhaps TRBD1 (5 bases). The germline V gene encodes CDR1 LNHDA and CDR2 SQIVND (reference sequence). The CDR3 runs to 14 residues. The V gene lost 4 bases and the J gene lost 1 base, with 8 bases spanning the gap. CDR3 bases: TGTGCCAGTAGTACAGGGTCGTCTGGAAACACCATATATTTT. Protein sequence: CASSTGSSGNTIYF.

V gene TRBV7-9 combines with J gene TRBJ2-5, with TRBD2 matching over 11 bases. The V segment lost 5 bases and the J segment 3 bases; nucleotides outside the gene matches: 5. The CDR3 sequence is 15 residues long. The germline gives CDR1 SEHNR, CDR2 FQNEAQ (reference sequence). DNA of the CDR3: TGTGCCAGCAGCCCACCGGGACTAGCGGAAGAGACCCAGTACTTC. Its translation: CASSPPGLAEETQYF.

The chain employs TRBV19 and TRBJ1-6, with TRBD1 as a possible D gene (6 bases). Germline V gene data show CDR1 as LNHDA and CDR2 as SQIVND (reference sequence). Trimming stripped 3 bases from V and 10 bases from J, with 25 bases between. CDR3 size: 18 residues. In nucleotides, the CDR3 is TGTGCCAGTAGTATCCGAGGGGGGGCAGAAAGGCGCAGATCACCCCTCCACTTT. It encodes CASSIRGGAERRRSPLHF.

This chain connects TRBV6-1 to TRBJ1-2, with a tentative D call TRBD1 (6 bases). This CDR3 has 15 amino acids. CDR1 and CDR2 from the germline V gene are MNHNS and SASEGT. V was cut by 0 bases and J by 3 bases, with 11 bases left in between. The CDR3 protein is CASSEAGTGYYGYTF. The CDR3 coding sequence is TGTGCCAGCAGTGAAGCAGGAACAGGGTACTATGGCTACACCTTC.

J is TRBJ1-1 and V is TRBV5-1; unclear D gene. There are 15 residues in the CDR3. Trimming shortened V by 6 bases and J by 4 bases, and 19 bases separated the two germline ends. From germline, CDR1 is SGHRS and CDR2 YFSETQ. CDR3: CASTIEGGGITEAFF. Here the CDR3 DNA reads TGCGCCAGCACCATTGAGGGCGGAGGAATCACTGAAGCTTTCTTT.

The chain joins TRBV5-1 to TRBJ1-1, with D unresolved. Trimming took off 0 bases at V and 1 base at J, with 7 bases between the two ends. The germline gives CDR1 SGHRS, CDR2 YFSETQ. The CDR3 has 14 amino acids. CDR3: CASSLDTPNTEAFF. CDR3 in DNA: TGCGCCAGCAGCTTGGACACCCCGAACACTGAAGCTTTCTTT.

This clone was seen a single time. V gene TRBV25-1 combines with J gene TRBJ2-3, with 7 bases fitting TRBD1. V trimming: 4 bases; J trimming: 1 base; junction bases outside the gene matches: 11. Germline V lookup: CDR1 MGHDK, CDR2 SYGVNS. The CDR3 covers 17 residues. CDR3 sequence: CASSGPGTATGTDTQYF. CDR3 nucleotide sequence: TGTGCCAGCAGTGGACCCGGGACAGCTACCGGCACAGATACGCAGTATTTT.

CDR3 sequence: CAISEYGSRGNYGYTF. The CDR3 bases are TGTGCCATCAGTGAGTATGGTAGCAGGGGGAACTATGGCTACACCTTC. This sequence joins TRBV10-3 and TRBJ1-2; 7 nucleotides match TRBD1. CDR1 ENHRY and CDR2 SYGVKD come from the germline V gene. This CDR3 contains 16 residues. Losses at the gene ends were 1 base for V and 2 bases for J; bases not matched to a gene: 7.

This sequence joins TRBV19 and TRBJ2-3, with a possible D match to TRBD2 (5 bases). Germline-derived CDR1 and CDR2 are LNHDA and SQIVND (reference sequence). This CDR3 has 15 amino acids. Trimming pared 7 bases from V and 0 bases from J, leaving 14 bases between. CDR3 DNA: TGTGCCAGTAAAAGGGAGCCTACTAGCACAGATACGCAGTATTTT. Encoded protein: CASKREPTSTDTQYF.

This clone was seen only once. The chain employs TRBV5-1 and TRBJ1-1; D is ambiguous. Germline V gene lookup returns CDR1 SGHRS and CDR2 YFSETQ. The V gene lost 5 bases and the J gene lost 10 bases, with 12 bases spanning the gap. The length of the CDR3 is 11 residues. Here the CDR3 reads CASSYEGSAFF. The DNA of the CDR3 is TGCGCCAGCAGTTATGAGGGATCAGCTTTCTTT.

The chain couples TRBV19 to TRBJ2-7; D remains ambiguous. The CDR3 consists of 12 residues. The germline V gene encodes CDR1 LNHDA and CDR2 SQIVND (reference sequence). Written as DNA, the CDR3 is TGTGTCAGTAGTATGGCGGAGTACGAGCAGTACGTC. It codes for CVSSMAEYEQYV.

The chain employs TRBV4-2 and TRBJ2-7; possibly TRBD1 for D (5 bases). The CDR3 sequence is 14 residues long. Germline lookup yields CDR1 LGHNA and CDR2 YNFKEQ. Trimming removed 1 base at V and 2 bases at J, with 9 bases between. The CDR3 coding sequence is TGTGCCAGCAGCCAAGTGGGGCTAGCCTACGAGCAGTACGTC. Amino acid sequence: CASSQVGLAYEQYV.

The V and J genes are TRBV6-5 and TRBJ2-5; 7 bases match TRBD1. In germline, CDR1 is MNHEY, CDR2 SVGAGI. This CDR3 spans 14 amino acids. V lost 5 bases, J lost 2 bases, and 5 bases stayed unmatched. The CDR3 region has the DNA TGTGCCAGCAGTATTGGGACAGCTCAAGAGACCCAGTACTTC. This translates into CASSIGTAQETQYF.